These 17 T cell receptor beta chains were sequenced from one sample in a study of blood T cells in healthy people across ages. The second PCR ran roughly 6 to 12 cycles with a sample-barcoded 5' primer and J-beta primers. Via MiXCR, TCRdb re-called the 5' RACE reads, giving one row per CDR3 protein. Of about 1.4 million distinct CDR3 sequences listed, approximately 59% were seen once; the top ten hold 5% to 7%. The sample taken for sequencing was blood. Receptors originate from a man younger than 35 in good health.

Regarding this clonotype: A much bigger clone sits one base away, suggesting this may be a read error. The chain links TRBV9 to TRBJ2-5, with TRBD2 identical over 7 bases. The J segment lost 11 bases and the V segment lost 0 bases, leaving 10 bases of the junction unmatched. The length of the CDR3 is 14 residues. Germline-derived CDR1 and CDR2 are SGDLS and YYNGEE. The CDR3: CASSVAGGWYEQYF. The CDR3 coding sequence is TGTGCCAGCAGCGTAGCCGGGGGGTGGTATGAGCAGTACTTC.

The chain recombines TRBV20-1 with TRBJ2-5, with D unclear. Per germline, CDR1 DFQATT and CDR2 SNEGSKA (reference sequence). The CDR3 has 13 amino acids. With 3 bases removed from V and 0 bases from J, the gap between germline ends came to 8 bases. DNA for the CDR3: TGCAGTGCTAGTTTGAACAACCAAGAGACCCAGTACTTC. Encoded protein: CSASLNNQETQYF.

The chain uses TRBV20-1 and TRBJ2-1; D not certain. Germline-derived CDR1 and CDR2 are DFQATT and SNEGSKA (reference sequence). With 4 bases removed from V and 1 base from J, the gap between germline ends came to 11 bases. The CDR3 has 14 residues. The CDR3 reads CSANVDPSYNEQFF. The CDR3 DNA reads TGCAGTGCTAATGTTGATCCTTCCTACAATGAGCAGTTCTTC.

The V and J genes are TRBV6-2 or TRBV6-3 and TRBJ2-1; 11 bases agree with TRBD2. Germline V CDR1 and CDR2: MNHEY, SVGEGT. The CDR3 covers 16 residues. Trimming at V came to 3 bases and at J to 9 bases, leaving 10 bases not matched to a gene. Here the CDR3 DNA reads TGTGCCAGCAGTTATGGGGCTAGCGGGGGGACCGGTGAGCAGTTCTTC. It is translated as CASSYGASGGTGEQFF.

The chain recombines TRBV4-1 with TRBJ2-3, with 8 nucleotides matching TRBD1. In germline, CDR1 is MGHRA, CDR2 YSYEKL. The CDR3 extends over 20 amino acids. Trimming at V came to 1 base and at J to 2 bases, leaving 17 bases not matched to a gene. The CDR3 DNA is TGCGCCAGCAGCCAAGTAGGACATAGGACAGGGTCATCAAACACAGATACGCAGTATTTT. Its translation: CASSQVGHRTGSSNTDTQYF.

There are a few counts of this clonotype. CDR3 amino acids: CASSYSKGRVIPYEQYF. CDR3 DNA: TGTGCCAGCAGTTACTCGAAGGGGCGGGTCATCCCCTACGAGCAGTACTTC. The J gene is TRBJ2-5, the V gene TRBV6-5; D possibly uses TRBD1 or TRBD2 (5 bases each). The J call may be mistaken, given a closer DNA end match to TRBJ2-7. The CDR3 is made up of 17 amino acids. CDR1 MNHEY and CDR2 SVGAGI come from the germline V gene.

The V gene is TRBV20-1, the J gene TRBJ1-2; D call uncertain. This CDR3 is built from 12 residues. In germline, CDR1 is DFQATT, CDR2 SNEGSKA (reference sequence). Trimming pared 1 base from V and 8 bases from J, leaving 11 bases between. CDR3 loop: CSARATSGGYTF. CDR3 bases: TGCAGTGCTAGAGCAACATCGGGGGGCTACACCTTC.

This sequence joins TRBV4-2 and TRBJ2-1, with TRBD2 identical over 12 bases. CDR3 length equals 15 residues. In germline, CDR1 is LGHNA, CDR2 YNFKEQ. Trimming took 2 bases from V and 5 from J; bases not matched to a gene: 1. DNA for the CDR3: TGTGCCAGCAGCCAATGGACTAGCGGGGACAATGAGCAGTTCTTC. Protein: CASSQWTSGDNEQFF.

This sequence joins TRBV5-5 and TRBJ1-1; no definite D call. CDR3 size: 13 residues. The germline V gene encodes CDR1 SGHKS and CDR2 YYEKEE (reference sequence). Trimming shortened V by 0 bases and J by 4 bases, and 7 bases separated the two germline ends. CDR3 loop: CASSLALGTEAFF. CDR3 nucleotides: TGTGCCAGCAGCTTGGCGTTGGGCACTGAAGCTTTCTTT.

CDR3 DNA: TGCGCCAGCGGCGCACGGGGGGCCACCGGGGAGCTGTTTTTT. This encodes CASGARGATGELFF. The gene calls are TRBV5-1 and TRBJ2-2; possible D gene TRBD2, 7 bases. Looked up from germline, CDR1 is SGHRS and CDR2 is YFSETQ. The CDR3 is made up of 14 amino acids. V lost 7 bases to trimming and J lost 4 bases, with 14 bases between them.

CDR3 sequence: CAISGPDSPNQYF. CDR3 sequence (DNA): TGTGCCATCAGTGGGCCGGACAGCCCCAACCAGTACTTC. The V gene is TRBV10-3, the J gene TRBJ2-7, with D tentatively TRBD1 (6 bases). This CDR3 comprises 13 residues. The V and J ends lost 4 bases and 10 bases respectively, with 17 bases between them. CDR1 ENHRY and CDR2 SYGVKD come from the germline V gene.

Concerning this clonotype itself: Relative to the germline gene, one junction end is altered; a read error may explain this. V gene TRBV27 combines with J gene TRBJ1-6; possibly TRBD1 for D (6 bases). The CDR3 runs 15 residues. Germline CDR1 reads MNHEY; CDR2 reads SMNVEV (reference sequence). CDR3 in amino acids: CAGSEGTYLNSPLHF. The CDR3 DNA sequence: TGTGCCGGCAGCGAGGGGACATATCTGAATTCACCCCTCCACTTT.

The chain joins TRBV4-1 to TRBJ2-3, with TRBD2 identical over 12 bases. The CDR3 has 18 residues. V gave up 5 bases and J gave up 4 bases; unmatched junction bases: 13. Germline CDR1 reads MGHRA; CDR2 reads YSYEKL. CDR3 protein: CASSSRRTSGVPPDTQYF. Here the CDR3 DNA reads TGCGCCAGCAGCTCCCGTAGGACTAGCGGGGTCCCCCCAGATACGCAGTATTTT.

V usage is TRBV9 and J usage is TRBJ2-3; TRBD2 is a possible D gene (5 bases). V lost 0 bases and J lost 3, with 17 bases in between. The CDR3 is made up of 17 amino acids. From germline, CDR1 is SGDLS and CDR2 YYNGEE. The chain's CDR3 is CASSVAFRGLTTDTQYF. As DNA, the CDR3 is TGTGCCAGCAGCGTAGCATTCCGAGGACTTACGACAGATACGCAGTATTTT.

The chain uses TRBV5-1 and TRBJ2-7; TRBD2 aligns across 10 bases. Germline lookup yields CDR1 SGHRS and CDR2 YFSETQ. The CDR3 is made up of 18 amino acids. V dropped 6 bases and J dropped 0; count of bases not matched to a gene: 15. The CDR3 spells CASTPGALAGVLSYEQYF. CDR3 sequence (DNA): TGCGCCAGCACCCCCGGGGCTCTAGCGGGGGTACTCTCCTACGAGCAGTACTTC.

J is TRBJ2-3 and V is TRBV10-1, with a weak D call TRBD1 (5 bases). Germline V CDR1 and CDR2: WNHNN, SYGVQD (reference sequence). V was cut by 4 bases and J by 2 bases, with 7 bases left in between. The length of the CDR3 is 13 residues. The CDR3 is CASSGQPTDTQYF. CDR3 nucleotide sequence: TGCGCCAGCAGTGGACAGCCCACAGATACGCAGTATTTT.

This clonotype occurred many times. The chain couples TRBV6-2 or TRBV6-3 to TRBJ1-1, with D unclear. Germline V gene data show CDR1 as MNHEY and CDR2 as SVGEGT. This CDR3 has 12 amino acids. Trimming left V 0 bases short and J 1 base short, with 0 bases between. The CDR3 spells CASSYSNTEAFF. Here the CDR3 DNA reads TGTGCCAGCAGTTACTCGAACACTGAAGCTTTCTTT.